A selection of T cell receptor beta chains follows, all from one sample in a study of blood T cell repertoires in COVID-19. Libraries were prepared by immunoSEQ multiplex PCR; TCRdb keeps only in-frame clonotypes and omits some of them. The sample has approximately 170,000 clones; about nine tenths are singletons. Source material: peripheral blood. These receptors were taken from a man aged 25-40 years with acute or convalescent COVID-19. Each CDR3 is given with its conserved first and last residue. D genes are given only for firm matches. Only some rows state a clone size, as once, few, many or a class for expanded clones.

D	size	V	J	CDR3	DNA
NA	NA	TRBV9	TRBJ1-4	CASSANLIDEKLFF	TGTGCCAGCAGCGCAAACCTAATAGATGAAAAACTGTTTTTT
NA	NA	TRBV27	TRBJ1-2	CASQVFRPLYGYTF	TGTGCCAGCCAGGTTTTCAGGCCCCTTTATGGCTACACCTTC
NA	NA	TRBV5-1	TRBJ1-6	CASSLGTDSPLHF	TGCGCCAGCAGCTTGGGGACAGATTCACCCCTCCACTTT
NA	NA	TRBV6-2/TRBV6-3	TRBJ2-7	CASSFYYEQYF	TGTGCCAGCAGTTTCTACTACGAGCAGTACTTC
TRBD2	NA	TRBV7-2	TRBJ2-5	CASRLGTSGGGTQYF	TGTGCCAGCAGACTGGGGACTAGCGGGGGGGGGACCCAGTACTTC
NA	NA	TRBV28	TRBJ1-6	CASRRVVSPLHF	TGTGCCAGCAGGAGGGTAGTATCACCCCTCCACTTT
NA	NA	TRBV3-1/TRBV3-2	TRBJ2-7	CASSQARRGEQYF	TGTGCCAGCAGCCAAGCTAGGCGGGGCGAGCAGTACTTC
TRBD1	NA	TRBV5-1	TRBJ2-1	CASSPGQGAYNEQFF	TGCGCCAGCAGCCCAGGACAGGGGGCCTACAATGAGCAGTTCTTC
NA	NA	TRBV2	TRBJ1-1	CASSEGGFQKAFF	TGTGCCAGCAGTGAGGGAGGGTTTCAAAAAGCTTTCTTT
TRBD1	once	TRBV6-5	TRBJ2-7	CASSPGTGATYEQYF	TGTGCCAGCAGCCCGGGGACAGGGGCGACCTACGAGCAGTACTTC
NA	NA	TRBV7-9	TRBJ2-1	CASSLVGAQGNEQFF	TGTGCCAGCAGCTTAGTGGGGGCGCAAGGAAATGAGCAGTTCTTC
NA	NA	TRBV30	TRBJ1-6	CAWSVRQGLSPLHF	TGTGCCTGGAGTGTACGGCAGGGTCTTTCACCCCTCCACTTT
TRBD1	NA	TRBV5-1	TRBJ1-4	CASSLRRGVEEKLFF	TGCGCCAGCAGCTTGCGCAGGGGGGTAGAAGAAAAACTGTTTTTT
NA	NA	TRBV18	TRBJ2-5	CASSLGRQETQYF	TGTGCCAGTTCCCTGGGGCGGCAAGAGACCCAGTACTTC
TRBD2	once	TRBV5-1	TRBJ2-7	CASSPQRESYEQYF	TGCGCCAGCAGCCCCCAGCGGGAAAGCTACGAGCAGTACTTC
TRBD2	NA	TRBV28	TRBJ2-2	CASGLAGELFF	TGTGCCAGCGGACTAGCCGGGGAGCTGTTTTTT
TRBD1	NA	TRBV28	TRBJ1-1	CASSLGGSGGWTEAFF	TGTGCCAGCAGTTTAGGGGGGTCAGGGGGCTGGACTGAAGCTTTCTTT
TRBD1	NA	TRBV18	TRBJ1-5	CASSPTGQGTNQPQHF	TGTGCCAGCTCACCTACCGGACAGGGGACCAATCAGCCCCAGCATTTT
TRBD1	NA	TRBV30	TRBJ2-2	CAWIGQALPTGELFF	TGTGCCTGGATTGGACAGGCTCTTCCCACCGGGGAGCTGTTTTTT
NA	NA	TRBV6-4	TRBJ2-1	CASSVSWTSGEQFF	TGTGCCAGCAGTGTAAGCTGGACAAGTGGTGAGCAGTTCTTC
TRBD1	once	TRBV2	TRBJ1-2	CASSAGTGGQLNYGYTF	TGTGCCAGCAGTGCGGGGACAGGGGGCCAATTAAACTATGGCTACACCTTC
NA	NA	TRBV7-8	TRBJ2-7	CASSSPGWQRVNYEQYF	TGTGCCAGCAGCTCCCCGGGGTGGCAGCGGGTCAATTACGAGCAGTACTTC
TRBD2	NA	TRBV9	TRBJ2-1	CASSARFGSGYNEQFF	TGTGCCAGCAGCGCCCGGTTCGGTAGCGGGTACAATGAGCAGTTCTTC
NA	NA	TRBV27	TRBJ1-6	CASSLSGDSYNSPLHF	TGTGCCAGCAGTTTATCGGGAGACTCCTATAATTCACCCCTCCACTTT
TRBD2	NA	TRBV19	TRBJ2-1	CASRSGGVPNEQFF	TGTGCCAGTAGGAGCGGGGGGGTACCCAATGAGCAGTTCTTC
NA	NA	TRBV18	TRBJ2-6	CASSPIQPASGANVLTF	TGTGCCAGCTCACCCATACAGCCAGCCTCTGGGGCCAACGTCCTGACTTTC
NA	NA	TRBV19	TRBJ1-1	CASSIMRSAEAFF	TGTGCCAGTAGTATAATGAGGAGCGCTGAAGCTTTCTTT
NA	NA	TRBV7-6	TRBJ2-3	CASSPGVADTQYF	TGTGCCAGCAGCCCCGGAGTGGCGGATACGCAGTATTTT
NA	NA	TRBV12-3/TRBV12-4	TRBJ1-5	CASSPRGRQPQHF	TGTGCCAGCAGTCCCCGGGGAAGGCAGCCCCAGCATTTT
NA	NA	TRBV12-3/TRBV12-4	TRBJ1-1	CASSGAMNTEAFF	TGTGCCAGCAGTGGGGCCATGAACACTGAAGCTTTCTTT
NA	few	TRBV28	TRBJ1-2	CASNRNNYGYTF	TGTGCCAGCAACAGGAATAACTATGGCTACACCTTC
TRBD2	NA	TRBV6-5	TRBJ2-2	CASSLREVGTGELFF	TGTGCCAGCAGCCTCCGGGAGGTCGGCACCGGGGAGCTGTTTTTT
TRBD1	NA	TRBV12-3/TRBV12-4	TRBJ1-2	CASTPQGAVGYTF	TGTGCCAGCACCCCACAGGGGGCGGTTGGCTACACCTTC
NA	NA	TRBV11-2	TRBJ1-4	CASSPQPTNEKLFF	TGTGCCAGCAGCCCACAGCCAACTAATGAAAAACTGTTTTTT
NA	NA	TRBV18	TRBJ2-5	CASSPREAGGYQETQYF	TGTGCCAGCTCACCTCGCGAGGCAGGGGGGTACCAAGAGACCCAGTACTTC
NA	NA	TRBV27	TRBJ2-1	CASRTTGLNEQFF	TGTGCCAGCAGAACCACAGGTTTGAATGAGCAGTTCTTC
NA	NA	TRBV4-1	TRBJ1-5	CASSQEGGGARQPQHF	TGCGCCAGCAGCCAAGAGGGCGGGGGGGCAAGGCAGCCCCAGCATTTT
NA	once	TRBV5-4	TRBJ2-1	CASSLGRSSYNEQFF	TGTGCCAGCAGCTTGGGACGGAGCTCCTACAATGAGCAGTTCTTC
NA	NA	TRBV5-1	TRBJ2-5	CASSLMGPEETQYF	TGCGCCAGCAGCTTGATGGGCCCGGAAGAGACCCAGTACTTC
TRBD1	NA	TRBV4-1	TRBJ1-3	CASSQKKDRGPGNTIYF	TGCGCCAGCAGCCAAAAAAAGGACAGGGGGCCAGGAAACACCATATATTTT
NA	NA	TRBV10-2	TRBJ2-7	CASSLLLTDYEQYF	TGCGCCAGCAGCCTCCTTCTGACTGACTACGAGCAGTACTTC
TRBD1	once	TRBV5-1	TRBJ1-2	CASSPTTGAQEGYTF	TGCGCCAGCAGCCCAACGACAGGGGCTCAGGAGGGCTACACCTTC
TRBD2	NA	TRBV5-4	TRBJ2-3	CASSPPGLAGGLGDTQYF	TGTGCCAGCAGCCCCCCTGGACTAGCGGGGGGTCTGGGAGATACGCAGTATTTT
TRBD2	NA	TRBV6-6	TRBJ2-7	CASSPGGRGATPYEQYF	TGTGCCAGCAGTCCGGGGGGGCGGGGGGCCACCCCCTACGAGCAGTACTTC
NA	NA	TRBV5-1	TRBJ2-5	CASSSRRGDLGAQYF	TGCGCCAGCAGCTCGCGGCGGGGCGACCTAGGGGCCCAGTACTTC
TRBD1	NA	TRBV7-9	TRBJ2-2	CASSLGDRGINTGELFF	TGTGCCAGCAGCTTAGGGGACAGGGGAATTAACACCGGGGAGCTGTTTTTT
NA	NA	TRBV30	TRBJ2-3	CAWNLFQTVADTQYF	TGTGCCTGGAACCTCTTCCAGACTGTGGCAGATACGCAGTATTTT
NA	NA	TRBV14	TRBJ1-1	CASSPPGMNTEAFF	TGTGCCAGCAGCCCCCCAGGTATGAACACTGAAGCTTTCTTT
NA	NA	TRBV5-1	TRBJ1-2	CASSGGGIDYTF	TGCGCCAGCAGCGGCGGGGGTATCGACTACACCTTC
TRBD2	NA	TRBV5-1	TRBJ2-1	CASSSTKGLAGASYNEQFF	TGCGCCAGCAGCTCTACCAAGGGACTAGCGGGAGCCTCCTACAATGAGCAGTTCTTC
TRBD1	NA	TRBV7-9	TRBJ1-2	CASSLSRRGTGLYGYTF	TGTGCCAGCAGCTTAAGCCGAAGAGGGACAGGGTTATATGGCTACACCTTC
TRBD2	NA	TRBV3-1/TRBV3-2	TRBJ2-1	CASSRSGRAFYEQFF	TGTGCCAGCAGCCGAAGCGGGAGGGCCTTTTATGAGCAGTTCTTC
NA	once	TRBV7-9	TRBJ1-5	CASSSGPGGNQPQHF	TGTGCCAGCAGCTCCGGTCCCGGGGGCAATCAGCCCCAGCATTTT
NA	NA	TRBV30	TRBJ2-1	CAWRLTLTQNEQFF	TGTGCCTGGAGACTGACACTCACCCAGAATGAGCAGTTCTTC